This passage covers 29 T cell receptor beta chains from one sample sequenced in a study of CD8 T cells in ankylosing spondylitis. Via MiXCR, TCRdb re-called the 5' RACE reads, giving one row per CDR3 protein. Among more than 150,000 distinct CDR3 sequences listed, 15% to 20% were seen once. The sequenced sample was blood, either unsorted or a sorted T cell fraction (not recorded which). These receptors all stem from a male donor aged 5-30 years with ankylosing spondylitis or in good health (not recorded which).

There are many counts of this clonotype. The rearrangement uses TRBV5-4 and TRBJ2-7; TRBD1 matches at 8 bases. The germline gives CDR1 SGHNT, CDR2 YYREEE (reference sequence). V trimming: 4 bases; J trimming: 5 bases; junction bases outside the gene matches: 5. This CDR3 has 13 residues. CDR3 nucleotide sequence: TGTGCCAGCAGCACCCCGGACAGGGACGAGCAGTACTTC. It translates to CASSTPDRDEQYF. Variable domain in full (rest from reference TRBV5-4 and TRBJ2-7): ETGVTQSPTHLIKTRGQQVTLRCSSQSGHNTVSWYQQALGQGPQFIFQYYREEENGRGNFPPRFSGLQFPNYSSELNVNALELDDSALYLCASSTPDRDEQYFGPGTRLTVT.

This clonotype showed up many times. The J gene is TRBJ2-7, the V gene TRBV15; 7 positions agree with TRBD2. The trim removed 0 bases at V and 0 bases at J, leaving 8 bases unmatched. The CDR3 length is 17 residues. Per the germline V gene, CDR1 is LNHNV and CDR2 is YYDKDF (reference sequence). For the CDR3, the DNA is TGTGCCACCAGCAGAGAAGGCGGGAGCTGGAGCTCCTACGAGCAGTACGTC. Translation: CATSREGGSWSSYEQYV.

At least ten counts were recorded for this clonotype. V usage is TRBV12-3 or TRBV12-4 and J usage is TRBJ2-7; no clear D. The V end was cut by 2 bases, the J end by 12 bases, with 14 bases between. CDR3 size: 12 residues. The CDR3 loop is CASSLTLIFPYF. The CDR3 region has the DNA TGTGCCAGCAGTTTAACCCTCATCTTTCCGTACTTC.

This clonotype was detected many times. V usage is TRBV7-9 and J usage is TRBJ2-3; TRBD1 matches 8 bases. V shed 5 bases, J shed 1 base, and the junction held 11 bases outside the gene matches. The germline gives CDR1 SEHNR, CDR2 FQNEAQ (reference sequence). There are 17 residues in the CDR3. CDR3 sequence reads: CASSLPMTGERTDTQYF. CDR3 nucleotide sequence: TGTGCCAGCAGCCTACCTATGACAGGGGAACGCACAGATACGCAGTATTTT.

This clonotype was found many times. The rearrangement uses TRBV18 and TRBJ2-3; 11 positions agree with TRBD2. V lost 5 bases, J lost 4 bases, and 14 bases stayed unmatched. Germline V CDR1 and CDR2: KGHSH, LQKENI. This CDR3 is 18 amino acids long. CDR3 region: CASSTLARTSGLADTQYF. The CDR3 DNA follows: TGTGCCAGCTCAACTCTAGCAAGGACTAGCGGGCTCGCAGATACGCAGTATTTT.

This chain connects TRBV11-1 to TRBJ2-1; maybe TRBD2 (6 bases). This CDR3 is 14 amino acids long. Looked up from germline, CDR1 is SGHAT and CDR2 is FQDESV (reference sequence). V was clipped by 6 bases and J by 7 bases, with 16 bases between them. CDR3 sequence reads: CASSLSGMANEQFF. The CDR3 region has the DNA TGTGCCAGCAGTCTTAGCGGCATGGCTAATGAGCAGTTCTTC. Full variable domain (remainder filled in from reference TRBV11-1 and TRBJ2-1): EAEVAQSPRYKITEKSQAVAFWCDPISGHATLYWYRQILGQGPELLVQFQDESVVDDSQLPKDRFSAERLKGVDSTLKIQPAELGDSAMYLCASSLSGMANEQFFGPGTRLTVL.

This clonotype was detected ten times or more. The gene calls are TRBV4-1 and TRBJ2-1; D is ambiguous. Germline V gene lookup returns CDR1 MGHRA and CDR2 YSYEKL. V lost 3 bases to trimming and J lost 6 bases, with 18 bases between them. The CDR3 is 16 amino acids. In DNA form, the CDR3 reads TGCGCCAGCAGCCATCGTCGGTCGCCTTTGATCAATGAGCAGTTCTTC. Translation: CASSHRRSPLINEQFF.

This clonotype has at least ten counts. The chain has TRBV30 and TRBJ1-1; D gene uncertain. V was shortened by 1 base and J by 6 bases, with 6 bases between the two germline ends. CDR1 and CDR2 (germline): GTSNPN, SVGIG (reference sequence). This CDR3 region has 11 residues. CDR3 protein: CAWSGGPEAFF. The CDR3 coding sequence is TGTGCCTGGAGTGGTGGGCCTGAAGCTTTCTTT.

This clonotype was detected many times. V is TRBV5-1 and J is TRBJ1-5; D is possibly TRBD1 (5 bases). The CDR3 runs to 14 residues. Trimming shortened V by 1 base and J by 4 bases, and 9 bases separated the two germline ends. Germline V gene data show CDR1 as SGHRS and CDR2 as YFSETQ. CDR3 in DNA: TGCGCCAGCAGCTTGCCAGGGCATAATCAGCCCCAGCATTTT. Translating it yields CASSLPGHNQPQHF.

This clonotype was found a few times. This chain connects TRBV29-1 to TRBJ1-1; no clear D gene. Germline CDR1 SQVTM, CDR2 ANQGSEA. There are 10 residues in the CDR3. Trimming pared 4 bases from V and 11 bases from J, leaving 11 bases between. The CDR3 loop reads CSVGGDLAFF. Here the CDR3 DNA reads TGCAGCGTTGGTGGGGATTTGGCTTTCTTT.

This clonotype was seen repeatedly, ten times or more. The chain employs TRBV20-1 and TRBJ2-5; D is unclear. Trimming pared 3 bases from V and 5 bases from J, leaving 16 bases between. Per the germline V gene, CDR1 is DFQATT and CDR2 is SNEGSKA (reference sequence). The CDR3 length is 14 residues. CDR3 sequence reads: CSARTSTPSETQYF. The CDR3 DNA reads TGCAGTGCTAGGACCTCTACACCGTCGGAGACCCAGTACTTC.

Ten or more counts support this clonotype. V gene TRBV28 combines with J gene TRBJ1-5, with D hard to call. CDR3 size: 12 residues. Trimming pared 3 bases from V and 9 bases from J, leaving 9 bases between. Germline CDR1 and CDR2: MDHEN and SYDVKM. The CDR3 loop reads CASSLTATPQHF. DNA of the CDR3: TGTGCCAGCAGTTTGACGGCGACGCCCCAGCATTTT.

In its sample, this clonotype was seen many times. The chain uses TRBV6-1 and TRBJ1-6; D remains unclear. CDR1 is MNHNS and CDR2 is SASEGT in the germline V gene. V lost 1 base, J lost 12 bases, and 13 bases lay in between. The CDR3 is made up of 14 amino acids. CDR3 nucleotides: TGTGCCAGCAGTGAAGGGGCACGCCTCAGACCCCTCCACTTT. It is translated as CASSEGARLRPLHF.

This clonotype has ten or more counts. V is TRBV13 and J is TRBJ2-1; D remains unclear. Germline V gives CDR1 PRHDT, CDR2 FYEKMQ (reference sequence). The CDR3 totals 16 residues. Trimming stripped 5 bases from V and 2 bases from J, with 16 bases between. The CDR3 loop reads CASSLPEGLAYNEQFF. CDR3 DNA: TGTGCCAGCAGCCTCCCAGAAGGCCTAGCCTACAATGAGCAGTTCTTC.

Many counts were recorded for this clonotype. Here the CDR3 reads CSATTRDRGTDTQYF. In nucleotides, the CDR3 is TGCAGTGCTACAACCCGGGACAGGGGAACAGATACGCAGTATTTT. The chain joins TRBV20-1 to TRBJ2-3, with 10 nucleotides matching TRBD1. Trimming took 4 bases from V and 3 from J; bases not matched to a gene: 7. There are 15 residues in the CDR3. Germline values: CDR1 DFQATT, CDR2 SNEGSKA (reference sequence).

V and J are TRBV19 and TRBJ2-1; D gene uncertain. Germline-derived CDR1 and CDR2 are LNHDA and SQIVND (reference sequence). The CDR3 has 16 residues. Trimming left V 3 bases short and J 4 bases short, with 16 bases between. Written as DNA, the CDR3 is TGTGCCAGTAGTATTAGGTCCCAGGCCTCGTACAATGAGCAGTTCTTC. Its protein is CASSIRSQASYNEQFF.

This clonotype occurred many times. This chain uses TRBV30 with TRBJ1-5; a possible D gene is TRBD1 (5 bases). CDR1 GTSNPN and CDR2 SVGIG come from the germline V gene (reference sequence). The CDR3 runs 14 residues. Trimming removed 5 bases at V and 0 bases at J, with 11 bases between. CDR3 in amino acids: CAWDSTPSNQPQHF. CDR3 bases: TGTGCCTGGGACAGCACACCTAGCAATCAGCCCCAGCATTTT.

Only a few counts were recorded for this clonotype. V is TRBV25-1 and J is TRBJ2-2, with D hard to call. The CDR3 spans 13 residues. Germline V CDR1 and CDR2: MGHDK, SYGVNS. V was pared by 6 bases and J by 4 bases, with 9 bases between. Here the CDR3 reads CASSVSSTGELFF. Written as DNA, the CDR3 is TGTGCCAGCAGCGTCAGCAGCACCGGGGAGCTGTTTTTT.

V is TRBV19 and J is TRBJ2-3; D gene uncertain. This CDR3 is built from 11 residues. Germline V gene sequence: CDR1 LNHDA, CDR2 SQIVND (reference sequence). The V and J ends lost 4 bases and 6 bases respectively, with 5 bases between them. CDR3 DNA: TGTGCCAGTAGTAACCGTGATACGCAGTATTTT. It specifies CASSNRDTQYF.

The chain links TRBV7-6 to TRBJ2-1; D is uncertain. CDR1 and CDR2 (germline): SGHVS, FNYEAQ. The CDR3 has 16 residues. Trimming shortened V by 1 base and J by 5 bases, and 15 bases separated the two germline ends. The CDR3 sequence is CASSLVERQANNEQFF. CDR3 nucleotides: TGTGCCAGCAGCTTAGTCGAAAGGCAGGCAAACAATGAGCAGTTCTTC.

This clonotype was seen repeatedly, ten times or more. V usage is TRBV11-3 and J usage is TRBJ2-1, with D unresolved. V dropped 4 bases and J dropped 12 bases, with 16 bases sitting between them. In germline, CDR1 is SGHNT, CDR2 YENEEA. The CDR3 contains 13 residues. Here the CDR3 DNA reads TGTGCCAGCAGCTCCTTATTGAAAGACTGGCAGTTCTTC. Its protein product is CASSSLLKDWQFF.

V usage is TRBV6-2 or TRBV6-3 and J usage is TRBJ2-1; no reliable D call. Trimming took off 6 bases at V and 5 bases at J, with 11 bases between the two ends. This CDR3 contains 13 residues. Germline CDR1 is MNHEY and CDR2 is SVGEGT. The CDR3 DNA reads TGTGCCAGCAGCTCTCGACCAGACAATGAGCAGTTCTTC. This sequence encodes CASSSRPDNEQFF.

The J gene is TRBJ2-5, the V gene TRBV4-3, with D uncertain. The CDR3 has 13 amino acids. Germline V gene lookup returns CDR1 LGHNA and CDR2 YSLEER. With 1 base removed from V and 5 bases from J, the gap between germline ends came to 8 bases. CDR3 in amino acids: CASSQVSWETQYF. The CDR3 nucleotides read TGCGCCAGCAGCCAAGTTTCGTGGGAGACCCAGTACTTC.

Ten or more counts support this clonotype. The genes are TRBV5-5 and TRBJ2-1; no clear D gene. The V gene lost 2 bases and the J gene lost 0 bases, with 9 bases spanning the gap. This CDR3 region has 15 residues. Germline CDR1 reads SGHKS; CDR2 reads YYEKEE (reference sequence). The CDR3 region is CASSLILRSYNEQFF. CDR3 DNA: TGTGCCAGCAGCTTAATTTTGCGCTCCTACAATGAGCAGTTCTTC.

Ten or more counts support this clonotype. The chain joins TRBV29-1 to TRBJ2-7; D is perhaps TRBD2 (5 bases). Trimming cost V 3 bases and J 6 bases, with 9 bases left between them. The germline V gene encodes CDR1 SQVTM and CDR2 ANQGSEA. This CDR3 contains 11 residues. The CDR3 sequence is CSVERELEQYF. CDR3 nucleotide sequence: TGCAGCGTTGAGAGGGAGCTCGAGCAGTACTTC.

This clonotype was observed at least ten times. CDR3 sequence (DNA): TGCGCCAGCACCAGACAGGGGGAAACCAAAAACATTCAGTACTTC. Translated: CASTRQGETKNIQYF. J is TRBJ2-4 and V is TRBV5-1, with TRBD1 identical over 9 bases. This CDR3 has 15 amino acids. CDR1 and CDR2 (germline): SGHRS, YFSETQ. J was trimmed by 2 bases and V by 6 bases; bases with no gene match: 6.

V is TRBV2 and J is TRBJ2-5; TRBD2 might be the D (5 bases). CDR1 SNHLY and CDR2 FYNNEI come from the germline V gene. Trimming shortened V by 6 bases and J by 4 bases, and 18 bases separated the two germline ends. The CDR3 covers 15 residues. The CDR3 here is CASSRTVGVGETQYF. The CDR3 bases are TGTGCCAGCAGCCGTACCGTGGGAGTAGGAGAGACCCAGTACTTC.

In its sample, this clonotype was seen many times. The chain has TRBV12-3 or TRBV12-4 and TRBJ1-2, with a tentative D call TRBD1 (5 bases). The CDR3 length is 15 residues. The germline V and J ends were trimmed by 7 bases and 10 bases, with 25 bases remaining between them. CDR3 amino acids: CASNSFPRDRDHYTF. In DNA form, the CDR3 reads TGTGCCAGCAACAGTTTCCCACGGGACCGAGACCACTACACCTTC.

This clonotype was seen repeatedly, ten times or more. V gene TRBV12-3 or TRBV12-4 combines with J gene TRBJ1-1; D is ambiguous. This CDR3 is 13 amino acids long. V gave up 6 bases and J gave up 4 bases, with 12 bases separating them. The CDR3 reads CASSFSQSTEAFF. The CDR3 DNA reads as TGTGCCAGCAGCTTCTCGCAGAGCACTGAAGCTTTCTTT.